Shown below are 14 T cell receptor beta chains from a single sample sequenced in a study of identical twins. Each CDR3 protein is one row after TCRdb ran MiXCR on the 5' RACE reads. This table has 1.5 million to 2 million distinct CDR3 sequences, about 31% appearing once. Sequenced: cord blood. All receptors derive from a newborn girl in good health.

The rearrangement links TRBV4-2 to TRBJ2-1; 15 bases are shared with TRBD2. CDR1 and CDR2 from the germline V gene are LGHNA and YNFKEQ. This CDR3 comprises 17 residues. V was clipped by 4 bases and J by 6 bases; unmatched bases: 7. CDR3 sequence reads: CASSPGTSGGICNEQFF. The CDR3 DNA follows: TGTGCCAGCAGCCCCGGGACTAGCGGGGGGATCTGCAATGAGCAGTTCTTC.

V and J are TRBV12-3 or TRBV12-4 and TRBJ1-4; TRBD1 matches at 9 bases. This CDR3 has 14 residues. Trimming took 7 bases from V and 7 from J; bases not matched to a gene: 7. Written as DNA, the CDR3 is TGTGCCAGCACCGTACAGGGGGCGGGTGAAAAACTGTTTTTT. Amino acid sequence: CASTVQGAGEKLFF.

This clonotype came up a few times. The chain combines TRBV5-6 with TRBJ2-5; D is uncertain. V lost 4 bases, J lost 1 base, and 8 bases lay in between. Germline V gene sequence: CDR1 SGHDT, CDR2 YYEEEE. The CDR3 is 13 residues long. For the CDR3, the DNA is TGTGCCAGCAGCGCACGTTCCCAAGAGACCCAGTACTTC. Encoded protein: CASSARSQETQYF.

This chain links TRBV24-1 with TRBJ2-1; 8 nucleotides align to TRBD2. CDR3 length: 17 residues. The V gene end was trimmed by 5 bases and the J gene end by 0 bases; junction bases not matched to a gene: 8. Germline CDR1 and CDR2: KGHDR and SFDVKD. The CDR3 spells CATSGRTSRSSYNEQFF. Written as DNA, the CDR3 is TGTGCCACCAGTGGCAGGACTAGCAGGAGCTCCTACAATGAGCAGTTCTTC.

This clonotype was observed a few times. This rearrangement joins TRBV7-8 to TRBJ2-7, with D perhaps matching TRBD2 (5 bases). Germline CDR1 and CDR2: SGHVS and FQNEAQ. The germline V and J ends were trimmed by 4 bases and 4 bases, with 20 bases remaining between them. This CDR3 spans 16 amino acids. CDR3 loop: CASSSLNSQRPYEQYF. The CDR3 DNA follows: TGTGCCAGCAGCTCCCTTAATTCTCAGCGGCCGTACGAGCAGTACTTC.

In the case of this clonotype: The junction departs from the called germline gene at one end, perhaps through a read error. The chain is built from TRBV28 and TRBJ2-7; 15 bases fit TRBD2. CDR1 is MDHEN, CDR2 SYDVKM, per germline. CDR3 length equals 16 residues. This CDR3 is CASSLWGLAGGYVQYF. The CDR3, as DNA: TGTGCCAGCAGTTTATGGGGACTAGCGGGAGGTTACGTGCAGTACTTC.

This clonotype was counted only a few times. Here the CDR3 DNA reads TGTGCCAGCAGCCCGACAGGGACAAGCACAGATACGCAGTATTTT. This translates into CASSPTGTSTDTQYF. The V gene is TRBV7-2, the J gene TRBJ2-3; 7 bases match TRBD1. The junction had 5 bases not matched to a gene; V was cut back by 5 bases and J by 0 bases. Per the germline V gene, CDR1 is SGHTA and CDR2 is FQGNSA. The CDR3 length is 15 residues.

This clonotype was seen only a few times. J is TRBJ2-3 and V is TRBV4-2, with 8 nucleotides matching TRBD2. This CDR3 is built from 15 residues. The germline CDR1 and CDR2 sequences are LGHNA and YNFKEQ. V gave up 3 bases and J gave up 3 bases; unmatched junction bases: 5. DNA of the CDR3: TGTGCCAGCAGCCACGGCGGGGGGTTAACAGATACGCAGTATTTT. It yields the protein CASSHGGGLTDTQYF.

Turning to this clonotype: A read error may produce the germline difference seen at one junction end. CDR3 nucleotide sequence: TGTGCCGGCAGCCAAGATCTAGATACGCAGTATTTT. This encodes CAGSQDLDTQYF. This chain connects TRBV4-2 to TRBJ2-3; D is unclear. Germline V gene lookup returns CDR1 LGHNA and CDR2 YNFKEQ. This CDR3 is built from 12 residues.

Only one count was recorded for this clonotype. The J gene is TRBJ2-1, the V gene TRBV7-8; 7 nucleotides line up with TRBD1. The germline gives CDR1 SGHVS, CDR2 FQNEAQ. The CDR3 totals 16 residues. Trimming at V came to 0 bases and at J to 7 bases, leaving 9 bases not matched to a gene. CDR3 amino acids: CASSLARGRGRNEQFF. CDR3 bases: TGTGCCAGCAGCTTAGCTAGGGGGCGCGGGCGTAATGAGCAGTTCTTC.

This clonotype was found a few times. The chain is built from TRBV28 and TRBJ2-3; 7 bases line up with TRBD1. The CDR3 sequence is 14 residues long. CDR1 is MDHEN and CDR2 is SYDVKM in the germline V gene. Losses at the gene ends were 4 bases for V and 5 bases for J; bases not matched to a gene: 6. This chain's CDR3 is CASSSDRVLDTQYF. CDR3 in DNA: TGTGCCAGCAGTTCCGACAGGGTACTAGATACGCAGTATTTT.

The rearrangement links TRBV20-1 to TRBJ1-4; the D is unclear. The germline CDR1 and CDR2 sequences are DFQATT and SNEGSKA (reference sequence). This CDR3 comprises 13 residues. V was cut by 3 bases and J by 7 bases, with 12 bases left in between. In DNA, the CDR3 is TGCAGTGCTAGGGACGGGTCCAGTGAAAAACTGTTTTTT. Translation gives CSARDGSSEKLFF.

This clonotype has only a few counts. The CDR3 DNA reads TGTGCCAGCAGTTTTGCGGGACGGGAGCAGTACTTC. Translating it yields CASSFAGREQYF. V gene TRBV28 combines with J gene TRBJ2-7; a possible D gene is TRBD2 (6 bases). Germline CDR1 is MDHEN and CDR2 is SYDVKM. The V gene lost 3 bases and the J gene lost 7 bases, with 10 bases spanning the gap. CDR3 size: 12 residues.

This clonotype was seen a few times. This chain links TRBV24-1 with TRBJ2-7; 10 bases fit TRBD1. Trimming cost V 4 bases and J 3 bases; bases outside gene matches: 8. Germline values: CDR1 KGHDR, CDR2 SFDVKD. The CDR3 consists of 16 residues. The CDR3 nucleotides are TGTGCCACCAGTGACTCGACAGGGGGCCCGGGCTACGAGCAGTACTTC. It specifies CATSDSTGGPGYEQYF.